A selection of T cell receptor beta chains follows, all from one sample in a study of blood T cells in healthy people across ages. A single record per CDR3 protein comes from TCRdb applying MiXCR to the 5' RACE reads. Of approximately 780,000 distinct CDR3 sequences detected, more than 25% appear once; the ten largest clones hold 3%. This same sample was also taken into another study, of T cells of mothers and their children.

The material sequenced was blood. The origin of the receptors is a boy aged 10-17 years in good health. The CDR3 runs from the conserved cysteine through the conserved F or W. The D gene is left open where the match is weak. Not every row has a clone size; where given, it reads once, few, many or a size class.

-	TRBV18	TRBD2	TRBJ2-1	TGTGCCAGCTCACCACTGTCCGGGACTAGCGGGGAGAATGAGCAGTTCTTC	CASSPLSGTSGENEQFF
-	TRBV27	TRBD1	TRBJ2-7	TGTGCCAGCGCCGACGGGACAGGGCGGTACGAGCAGTACTTC	CASADGTGRYEQYF
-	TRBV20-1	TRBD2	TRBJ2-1	TGCAGTGCTAGAGTGGGGAGACGGGGGGGAACCTACAATGAGCAGTTCTTC	CSARVGRRGGTYNEQFF
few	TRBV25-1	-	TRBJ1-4	TGTGCCAGCAGCGCTTACCTCGGGGGGGCGACGGATGAAAAACTGTTTTTT	CASSAYLGGATDEKLFF
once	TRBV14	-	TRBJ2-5	TGTGCCAGCAGCCGGTTCAGAGGGATCCAAGAGACCCAGTACTTC	CASSRFRGIQETQYF
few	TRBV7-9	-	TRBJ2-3	TGTGCCAGCAGCTTGGGGGAGCCTACGCAGTATTTT	CASSLGEPTQYF
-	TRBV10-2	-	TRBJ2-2	TGCGCCAGCCGATTGACTAGTGGAACCGGGGAGCTGTTTTTT	CASRLTSGTGELFF
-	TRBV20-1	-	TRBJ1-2	TGCAGTGCTAGCGAACAGGACTATGGCTACACCTTC	CSASEQDYGYTF
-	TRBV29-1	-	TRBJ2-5	TGCAGCGTTGAAGAGGGCAGCCAGACCCAGTACTTC	CSVEEGSQTQYF
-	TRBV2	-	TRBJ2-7	TGTGCCAGCAGTTCCGACAGTGCTCTAGACGAGCAGTACTTC	CASSSDSALDEQYF
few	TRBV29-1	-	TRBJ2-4	TGCAGCGCGGCTGGGAGGCTAGCCAAAAACATTCAGTACTTC	CSAAGRLAKNIQYF
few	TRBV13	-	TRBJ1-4	TGTGCCAGCAGCTCGAAAGATAATGAAAAACTGTTTTTT	CASSSKDNEKLFF
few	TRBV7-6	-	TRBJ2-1	TGTGCCAGCAGCTCCAGGCTAAACAATGAGCAGTTCTTC	CASSSRLNNEQFF
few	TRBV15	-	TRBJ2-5	TGTGCCACCAGCAGAGACTTCCTCCAAGAGACCCAGTACTTC	CATSRDFLQETQYF
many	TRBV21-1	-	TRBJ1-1	TGTGCCAGCAGCCTCTCCGGGACAGCAAACACTGAAGCTTTCTTT	CASSLSGTANTEAFF
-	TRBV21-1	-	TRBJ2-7	TGTGCCAGCAGCGTACGACAGGCCTCGGGCTCCTACGAGCAGTACTTC	CASSVRQASGSYEQYF
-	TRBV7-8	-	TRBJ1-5	TGTGCCAGCAGCGCAGAGCGGGGAACAAGGAATCAGCCCCAGCATTTT	CASSAERGTRNQPQHF
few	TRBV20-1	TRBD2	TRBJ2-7	TGCAGTGCTAGAGCACGGACGCTAGCGGTTATAAGCTACGAGCAGTACTTC	CSARARTLAVISYEQYF
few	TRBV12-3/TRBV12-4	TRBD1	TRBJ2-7	TGTGCCAGCAGTTTTCCCCCCGGGACAGGAACCTACGAGCAGTACTTC	CASSFPPGTGTYEQYF
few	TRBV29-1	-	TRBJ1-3	TGCAGCGTGATGGAGGGTACCGGAAACACCATATATTTT	CSVMEGTGNTIYF
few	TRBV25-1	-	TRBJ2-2	TGTGCCAGCAGTGATGGGGGACGTAACACCGGGGAGCTGTTTTTT	CASSDGGRNTGELFF
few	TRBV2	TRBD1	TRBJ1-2	TGTGCCACCGCAGGACAGGGGCGATGGGGCTACACCTTC	CATAGQGRWGYTF
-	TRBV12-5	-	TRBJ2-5	TGTGCTACGAGCGGAGGGAGCTTGGGGCAAGAGACCCAGTACTTC	CATSGGSLGQETQYF
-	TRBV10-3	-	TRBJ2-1	TGTGCCATCAGCGACAGGAATGAGCAGTTCTTC	CAISDRNEQFF
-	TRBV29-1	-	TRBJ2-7	TGCAGCGCCCAGACAGGCACGAACTCCTACGAGCAGTACTTC	CSAQTGTNSYEQYF
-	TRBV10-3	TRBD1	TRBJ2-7	TGTGCCATCAGTGACCGCGGACAGGGCCTCAAGGGCGAGCAGTACTTC	CAISDRGQGLKGEQYF
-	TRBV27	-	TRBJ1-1	TGTGCCAGCAGTTTATCCCGCCGACAGCGGCTGAACACTGAAGCTTTCTTT	CASSLSRRQRLNTEAFF
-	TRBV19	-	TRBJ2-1	TGTGCCAGTAGTATGAACGGGGGAAATGAGCAGTTCTTC	CASSMNGGNEQFF
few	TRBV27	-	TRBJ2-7	TGTGCCAGCAGTTTACTCCCTCTAGCATTCTACGAGCAGTACTTC	CASSLLPLAFYEQYF
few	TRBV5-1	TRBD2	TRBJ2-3	TGCGCCAGCAGCCTGGAGCGGGGGGCCACAGATACGCAGTATTTT	CASSLERGATDTQYF
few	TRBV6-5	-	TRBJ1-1	TGTGCCAGCAGTTACTCCGGGGGGAGTGACGCTGAAGCTTTCTTT	CASSYSGGSDAEAFF
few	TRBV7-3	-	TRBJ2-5	TGTGCCAGCAGCGAGCAGGGTATTGAGACCCAGTACTTC	CASSEQGIETQYF
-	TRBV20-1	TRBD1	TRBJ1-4	TGCAGTGCTAGCGCTACAGGGGGTAATGAAAAACTGTTTTTT	CSASATGGNEKLFF
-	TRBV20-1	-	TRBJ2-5	TGCAGTGCTAGAGATCGGGGACAATTAGAGACCCAGTACTTC	CSARDRGQLETQYF
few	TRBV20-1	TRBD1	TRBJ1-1	TGCAGTGCTAGGGGACAGGGGACGAACACTGAAGCTTTCTTT	CSARGQGTNTEAFF
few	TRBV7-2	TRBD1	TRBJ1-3	TGTGCCAGCAGCTTAGAAGACAGGGCCTACTCTGGAAACACCATATATTTT	CASSLEDRAYSGNTIYF
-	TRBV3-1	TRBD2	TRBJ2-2	TGTGCCAGCAGCCCCTGGGCGGGGGGGAACACCGGGGAGCTGTTTTTT	CASSPWAGGNTGELFF
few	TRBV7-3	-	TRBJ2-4	TGTGCCAGCAGCTTAAACGCGGGTATGGACATTCAGTACTTC	CASSLNAGMDIQYF
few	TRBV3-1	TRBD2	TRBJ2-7	TGTGCCAGCAGCCGCGGGAGCCCTACGGAGCAGTACTTC	CASSRGSPTEQYF
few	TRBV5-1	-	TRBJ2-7	TGCGCCAGCAGCTTAGCCAGGGACCCCTACGAGCAGTACTTC	CASSLARDPYEQYF
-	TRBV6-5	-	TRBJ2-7	TGTGCCAGCAGTTACCCATTTATGGCAGGGGCTTCCCACGAGCAGTACTTC	CASSYPFMAGASHEQYF
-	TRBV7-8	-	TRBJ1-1	TGTGCCACCCAGGACATATTCACTGAAGCTTTCTTT	CATQDIFTEAFF
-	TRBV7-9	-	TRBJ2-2	TGTGCGCATCCGGGGACTTCTGCGAACACCGGGGAGCTGTTTTTT	CAHPGTSANTGELFF
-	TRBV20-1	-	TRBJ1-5	TGCAGTGCTGCCCTTAGCAATCAGCCCCAGCATTTT	CSAALSNQPQHF
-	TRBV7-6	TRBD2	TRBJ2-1	TGTGCCAGCACTAGCGGCCCAGGGAATGAGCAGTTCTTC	CASTSGPGNEQFF
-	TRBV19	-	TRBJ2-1	TGTGCCAGTAGTACGCCCTGGGGGAGGGGGGTCGATGAGCAGTTCTTC	CASSTPWGRGVDEQFF
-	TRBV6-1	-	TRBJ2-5	TGTGCCAGCAGTGGCCAATCAGGGAAGGAGACCCAGTACTTC	CASSGQSGKETQYF
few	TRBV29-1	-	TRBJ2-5	TGCAGCGTTGAACCCGGGTACAACCCGGGAGAGACCCAGTACTTC	CSVEPGYNPGETQYF
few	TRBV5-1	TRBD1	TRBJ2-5	TGCGCCAGCAGCTTGGGGGACAGGGTAGGCGAGACCCAGTACTTC	CASSLGDRVGETQYF
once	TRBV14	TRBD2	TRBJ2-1	TGTGCCAGCAGCCAGGAGGGACTAGCGGTGTACAATGAGCAGTTCTTC	CASSQEGLAVYNEQFF
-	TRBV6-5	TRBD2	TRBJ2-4	TGTGCCAGCAGTCGCTCGCTAGCGGGGGCCCTCATTCAGTACTTC	CASSRSLAGALIQYF
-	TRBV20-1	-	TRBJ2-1	TGCAGTGCCAGGGGTTACTACAATGAGCAGTTCTTC	CSARGYYNEQFF
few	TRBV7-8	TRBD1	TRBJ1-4	TGTGCCAGCAGCTTAGCGAGACGACAGGGGGCAGAAAAACTGTTTTTT	CASSLARRQGAEKLFF
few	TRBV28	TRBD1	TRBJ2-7	TGTGCCAGCAGCGGCGGCAGCGGGACAGGGTTATGGGGAAGCTACGAGCAGTACTTC	CASSGGSGTGLWGSYEQYF
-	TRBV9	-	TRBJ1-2	TGTGCCAGCAGCGCGAGGCAGGGGTTTTATGGCTACACCTTC	CASSARQGFYGYTF